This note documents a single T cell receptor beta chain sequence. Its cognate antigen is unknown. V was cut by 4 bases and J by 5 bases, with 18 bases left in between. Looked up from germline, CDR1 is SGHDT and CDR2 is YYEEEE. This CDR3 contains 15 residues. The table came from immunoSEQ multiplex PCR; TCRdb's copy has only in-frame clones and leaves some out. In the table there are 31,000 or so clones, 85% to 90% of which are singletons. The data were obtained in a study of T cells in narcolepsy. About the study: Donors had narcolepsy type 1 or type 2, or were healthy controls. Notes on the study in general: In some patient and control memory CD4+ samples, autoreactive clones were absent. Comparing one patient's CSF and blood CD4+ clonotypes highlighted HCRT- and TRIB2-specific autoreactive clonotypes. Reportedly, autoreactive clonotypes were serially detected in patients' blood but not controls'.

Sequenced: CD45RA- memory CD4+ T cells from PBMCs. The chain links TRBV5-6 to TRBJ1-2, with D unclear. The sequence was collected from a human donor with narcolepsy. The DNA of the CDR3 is TGTGCCAGCAGCCTTTCTTCAACGACCCTTTATGGCTACACCTTC. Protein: CASSLSSTTLYGYTF.